This paragraph covers one TCR beta chain sequence. V dropped 0 bases and J dropped 0 bases, with 10 bases sitting between them. The CDR3 consists of 16 residues. Germline-derived CDR1 and CDR2 are SGHRS and YFSETQ. The table came from immunoSEQ multiplex PCR; TCRdb's copy has only in-frame clones and leaves some out. The data hold a few million clones, with approximately 94% observed a single time. These data come from a study of shared clonotypes between healthy human individuals. This chain joins TRBV5-1 and TRBJ1-3; D gene uncertain. Sequences were obtained from naive CD4+ T cells sorted from blood. Subset reported: CD45RA+ positively selected. The source is a man younger than 35 in good health. The CDR3 region is CASSLAGSRSGNTIYF. In nucleotides, the CDR3 is TGCGCCAGCAGCTTGGCTGGCAGCCGCTCTGGAAACACCATATATTTT.